This T cell receptor beta chain emerged from a study of CD8 T cells in ankylosing spondylitis. The CDR3 consists of 13 residues. Germline CDR1 reads KGHSH; CDR2 reads LQKENI. J gave up 2 bases and V 6 bases, and 3 bases lay outside the gene matches. This clonotype was seen at least ten times. TCRdb used MiXCR to reprocess the 5' RACE reads, holding one entry per CDR3 protein. The sample holds about 140,000 distinct CDR3 sequences, 7% to 10% seen once. Sequencing input: synovial fluid, either unsorted or a sorted T cell fraction (not recorded which). This chain joins TRBV18 and TRBJ2-5; 7 bases align to TRBD2. The sequence came from a male donor with ankylosing spondylitis. CDR3 residues: CASSQRGQETQYF. In DNA, the CDR3 is TGTGCCAGCTCCCAGCGGGGTCAAGAGACCCAGTACTTC.